Below are 27 T cell receptor beta chains sequenced from a single sample in a study of T cell changes during pregnancy in multiple sclerosis. Libraries were prepared by immunoSEQ multiplex PCR; TCRdb keeps only in-frame clonotypes and omits some of them. The data show about 120,000 clones, about 93% seen once. The specimen comprised peripheral blood, sampled before pregnancy. The receptors derive from a female donor with multiple sclerosis, enrolled in a pregnancy study.

J is TRBJ1-5 and V is TRBV28; possibly TRBD1 for D (5 bases). Trimming shortened V by 8 bases and J by 1 base, and 9 bases separated the two germline ends. Looked up from germline, CDR1 is MDHEN and CDR2 is SYDVKM. The CDR3 has 13 residues. The CDR3 loop reads CASREGSNQPQHF. The CDR3 DNA is TGTGCCAGCCGGGAGGGGAGCAATCAGCCCCAGCATTTT.

The V and J genes are TRBV5-6 and TRBJ1-1, with TRBD1 matching over 8 bases. Germline V gene data show CDR1 as SGHDT and CDR2 as YYEEEE. The V and J ends lost 0 bases and 4 bases, in that order; junction bases with no gene match: 5. The CDR3 has 15 residues. The DNA for the CDR3 is TGTGCCAGCAGCTTGGGGACAGGGTACGGCACTGAAGCTTTCTTT. Translated: CASSLGTGYGTEAFF.

This rearrangement joins TRBV18 to TRBJ2-2; 8 positions match TRBD1. Germline V gives CDR1 KGHSH, CDR2 LQKENI. The CDR3 runs to 15 residues. The junction had 3 bases not matched to a gene; V was cut back by 3 bases and J by 3 bases. DNA for the CDR3: TGTGCCAGCTCACCCGGGACAGGTGACACCGGGGAGCTGTTTTTT. Protein sequence: CASSPGTGDTGELFF. The variable domain in full, with the rest retrieved from reference TRBV18 and TRBJ2-2, is NAGVMQNPRHLVRRRGQEARLRCSPMKGHSHVYWYRQLPEEGLKFMVYLQKENIIDESGMPKERFSAEFPKEGPSILRIQQVVRGDSAAYFCASSPGTGDTGELFFGEGSRLTVL.

V gene TRBV2 combines with J gene TRBJ1-1; unclear D gene. The germline gives CDR1 SNHLY, CDR2 FYNNEI. Between the trimmed V and J ends, which lost 4 bases and 4 bases, there was a span of 7 bases. The CDR3 contains 12 residues. The CDR3 region has the DNA TGTGCCAGCAGTGTCCTAGGCACTGAAGCTTTCTTT. Encoded protein: CASSVLGTEAFF. The full variable domain, in which reference TRBV2 and TRBJ1-1 provide the parts outside the CDR3, is EPEVTQTPSHQVTQMGQEVILRCVPISNHLYFYWYRQILGQKVEFLVSFYNNEISEKSEIFDDQFSVERPDGSNFTLKIRSTKLEDSAMYFCASSVLGTEAFFGQGTRLTVV.

The genes are TRBV9 and TRBJ1-3; tentatively, D is TRBD1 (5 bases). The germline V gene encodes CDR1 SGDLS and CDR2 YYNGEE. Trimming took 0 bases from V and 2 from J, leaving 9 bases between them. This CDR3 region has 15 residues. The CDR3 nucleotides are TGTGCCAGCAGCGTAGTTGGAGGGGCTGGAAACACCATATATTTT. Protein product: CASSVVGGAGNTIYF.

The chain combines TRBV6-4 with TRBJ2-1; TRBD2 matches 8 bases. This CDR3 contains 14 residues. The J segment lost 8 bases and the V segment lost 3 bases, leaving 6 bases of the junction unmatched. CDR1 is MRHNA and CDR2 is SNTAGT in the germline V gene. The CDR3: CASSEVGTSHEQFF. In nucleotides, the CDR3 is TGTGCCAGCAGTGAGGTCGGGACTAGTCATGAGCAGTTCTTC.

The gene calls are TRBV30 and TRBJ2-7, with TRBD2 as a possible D gene (5 bases). Between the trimmed V and J ends, which lost 5 bases and 6 bases, there was a span of 11 bases. This CDR3 has 11 amino acids. Germline CDR1 reads GTSNPN; CDR2 reads SVGIG (reference sequence). CDR3 residues: CAWAQDSEQYF. For the CDR3, the DNA is TGTGCCTGGGCCCAGGACTCCGAGCAGTACTTC.

This chain connects TRBV28 to TRBJ1-5; 8 nucleotides align to TRBD1. V shed 4 bases, J shed 2 bases, and the junction held 7 bases outside the gene matches. The CDR3 sequence is 16 residues long. The germline V gene has CDR1 MDHEN and CDR2 SYDVKM. The CDR3 sequence: CASSSWTGRGNQPQHF. CDR3 bases: TGTGCCAGCAGTTCGTGGACAGGGAGGGGCAATCAGCCCCAGCATTTT.

V usage is TRBV5-8 and J usage is TRBJ1-1; possibly TRBD1 for D (6 bases). The germline gives CDR1 SGHTS, CDR2 YDEGEE. CDR3 size: 14 residues. V lost 0 bases and J 3 bases, leaving 9 bases between the germline ends. The DNA for the CDR3 is TGTGCCAGCAGCTTGGAACAGGGTTACACTGAAGCTTTCTTT. It is translated as CASSLEQGYTEAFF. The whole variable domain, remainder taken from reference TRBV5-8 and TRBJ1-1, is EAGVTQSPTHLIKTRGQQATLRCSPISGHTSVYWYQQALGLGLQFLLWYDEGEERNRGNFPPRFSGRQFPNYSSELNVNALELEDSALYLCASSLEQGYTEAFFGQGTRLTVV.

V and J are TRBV23-1 and TRBJ2-1, with D hard to call. TRBV23-1 is assigned to the ORF class and has an uncertain function. Trimming removed 0 bases from V and 0 bases from J, with 9 bases in between. CDR3 size: 16 residues. The CDR3 bases are TGCGCCAGCAGTCAATCCCCACCCAGCTCCTACAATGAGCAGTTCTTC. This gives the protein CASSQSPPSSYNEQFF.

The chain joins TRBV29-1 to TRBJ2-7, with D possibly being TRBD1 (6 bases). The V and J ends lost 7 bases and 6 bases respectively, with 16 bases between them. In germline, CDR1 is SQVTM, CDR2 ANQGSEA. The CDR3 loop spans 12 amino acids. The CDR3 nucleotides are TGCAGCGCCCACAGGGAAAGGGGCGAGCAGTACTTC. It codes for CSAHRERGEQYF.

This clone occurred a few times. Other DNA sequences in this specimen translate into the identical CDR3. This chain uses TRBV5-6 with TRBJ1-1, with a possible D match to TRBD1 (6 bases). V was pared by 0 bases and J by 5 bases, with 11 bases between. The V gene's germline CDR1 is SGHDT and CDR2 YYEEEE. There are 14 residues in the CDR3. CDR3 bases: TGTGCCAGCAGCTTGGGGGGGCGAGGGACTGAAGCTTTCTTT. Translated: CASSLGGRGTEAFF.

This clone was recorded once. The CDR3 reads CASSSGGNTYNEQFF. The CDR3, as DNA: TGTGCCAGCAGCTCGGGGGGGAATACCTACAATGAGCAGTTCTTC. V usage is TRBV5-6 and J usage is TRBJ2-1, with 8 bases aligning to TRBD2. The CDR3 loop spans 15 amino acids. Germline V lookup: CDR1 SGHDT, CDR2 YYEEEE. V shed 3 bases, J shed 2 bases, and the junction held 4 bases outside the gene matches.

The chain couples TRBV27 to TRBJ2-1; D unresolved. V lost 5 bases and J lost 7, with 6 bases in between. Germline-derived CDR1 and CDR2 are MNHEY and SMNVEV (reference sequence). The CDR3 is 11 residues long. The CDR3 bases are TGTGCCAGCAGTCTCGGGAATGAGCAGTTCTTC. Protein: CASSLGNEQFF.

V usage is TRBV28 and J usage is TRBJ2-3; 8 nucleotides match TRBD2. Germline trimming cut 6 bases from V and 4 bases from J; bases unmatched to any gene: 6. CDR1 is MDHEN and CDR2 is SYDVKM in the germline V gene. CDR3 length equals 14 residues. The CDR3 loop reads CASSRSGNADTQYF. CDR3 DNA sequence: TGTGCCAGCAGCCGTAGCGGGAATGCAGATACGCAGTATTTT. Together with reference TRBV28 and TRBJ2-3, the CDR3 gives the full variable domain: DVKVTQSSRYLVKRTGEKVFLECVQDMDHENMFWYRQDPGLGLRLIYFSYDVKMKEKGDIPEGYSVSREKKERFSLILESASTNQTSMYLCASSRSGNADTQYFGPGTRLTVL.

The V gene is TRBV30, the J gene TRBJ2-5, with 7 bases lining up with TRBD2. This CDR3 comprises 13 residues. Losses at the gene ends were 5 bases for V and 2 bases for J; bases not matched to a gene: 5. Germline V gene data show CDR1 as GTSNPN and CDR2 as SVGIG (reference sequence). The CDR3 is CAWAMGGQETQYF. For the CDR3, the DNA is TGTGCCTGGGCTATGGGGGGGCAAGAGACCCAGTACTTC.

This clone came up once. J is TRBJ2-1 and V is TRBV7-3, with 8 bases that match TRBD2. The CDR3 contains 16 residues. Trimming removed 1 base from V and 9 bases from J; junction bases left unmatched: 11. The germline gives CDR1 SGHTA, CDR2 FQGTGA. The CDR3 nucleotides are TGTGCCAGCAGCTTAATTATCAGCGGGAGTAGGGGTGAGCAGTTCTTC. Translation gives CASSLIISGSRGEQFF.

V is TRBV5-1 and J is TRBJ2-5; 8 bases match TRBD1. CDR1 and CDR2 from the germline V gene are SGHRS and YFSETQ. The CDR3 has 15 residues. Trimming removed 0 bases from V and 2 bases from J; junction bases left unmatched: 3. CDR3 region: CASSLGQGAQETQYF. The CDR3 DNA reads as TGCGCCAGCAGCTTGGGGCAGGGGGCACAAGAGACCCAGTACTTC.

The chain is built from TRBV7-3 and TRBJ2-7; TRBD2 agrees at 7 bases. V gave up 5 bases and J gave up 5 bases; unmatched junction bases: 6. Germline lookup yields CDR1 SGHTA and CDR2 FQGTGA. The CDR3 contains 13 residues. The CDR3 region has the DNA TGTGCCAGCAGCCCCCGGCGGGGGAACGAGCAGTACTTC. Protein product: CASSPRRGNEQYF.

CDR3 sequence reads: CASSRPTLAGGPDTQYF. CDR3 nucleotide sequence: TGTGCCAGCAGCCGCCCGACGTTAGCGGGGGGGCCCGATACGCAGTATTTT. V gene TRBV7-3 combines with J gene TRBJ2-3; 11 bases align to TRBD2. V lost 5 bases, J lost 6 bases, and 13 bases stayed unmatched. Germline V lookup: CDR1 SGHTA, CDR2 FQGTGA. The CDR3 spans 17 residues.

The chain joins TRBV7-3 to TRBJ1-1; perhaps TRBD1 as D (6 bases). The germline gives CDR1 SGHTA, CDR2 FQGTGA. CDR3 length: 14 residues. V was trimmed by 5 bases and J by 4 bases, leaving 14 bases between them. CDR3 in DNA: TGTGCCAGCAGCACCACAGGGAAGGCCACTGAAGCTTTCTTT. Protein product: CASSTTGKATEAFF.

This rearrangement joins TRBV7-8 to TRBJ2-7; 14 bases agree with TRBD2. Germline CDR1 and CDR2: SGHVS and FQNEAQ. This CDR3 has 18 residues. J lost 1 base, V lost 5 bases, and 10 bases had no gene match. The CDR3 region has the DNA TGTGCCAGCAGCGTCAGGGCGGGACTAGCGGGAGATTCCTACGAGCAGTACTTC. This sequence encodes CASSVRAGLAGDSYEQYF.

V and J are TRBV19 and TRBJ1-2; D possibly corresponds to TRBD1 (6 bases). Germline assignment: CDR1 LNHDA and CDR2 SQIVND (reference sequence). The CDR3 is 12 amino acids. Trimming removed 2 bases from V and 8 bases from J, with 9 bases in between. The CDR3: CASSIHRDGYTF. In DNA form, the CDR3 reads TGTGCCAGTAGTATACACAGGGACGGCTACACCTTC.

This chain joins TRBV28 and TRBJ1-4; TRBD1 matches 9 bases. The CDR3 runs to 14 residues. V was clipped by 6 bases and J by 7 bases; unmatched bases: 6. The V gene's germline CDR1 is MDHEN and CDR2 SYDVKM. In DNA form, the CDR3 reads TGTGCCAGCAGACTTACAGGGGGCGGTGAAAAACTGTTTTTT. Amino acids: CASRLTGGGEKLFF.

This rearrangement joins TRBV9 to TRBJ1-1; D gene unclear. V gave up 7 bases and J gave up 2 bases, with 6 bases separating them. Germline V CDR1 and CDR2: SGDLS, YYNGEE. This CDR3 is built from 11 residues. CDR3 in amino acids: CASGSNTEAFF. The CDR3 DNA follows: TGTGCCAGCGGGAGCAACACTGAAGCTTTCTTT.

This clone appeared a single time. This chain joins TRBV30 and TRBJ2-7; TRBD1 matches at 10 bases. J was trimmed by 0 bases and V by 5 bases; bases with no gene match: 4. The CDR3 is 14 residues long. Germline values: CDR1 GTSNPN, CDR2 SVGIG (reference sequence). In DNA, the CDR3 is TGTGCCTGGGGACAGGGGGGGAGCTCCTACGAGCAGTACTTC. Its protein product is CAWGQGGSSYEQYF.

In its sample, this clone was seen a few times. The chain has TRBV5-1 and TRBJ1-2; D call uncertain. CDR1 SGHRS and CDR2 YFSETQ come from the germline V gene. CDR3 length: 14 residues. V dropped 0 bases and J dropped 6 bases, with 12 bases sitting between them. CDR3 DNA sequence: TGCGCCAGCAGCTTGGCCATGGGAGAAGATGGCTACACCTTC. Residues: CASSLAMGEDGYTF.